This TCR beta chain was profiled in a study of T cells in tuberculosis. At the level of the study: PBMC were archived before or within 7 days of starting treatment.

A word on this clone: Antigen specificity is unknown.

The CDR3 loop spans 14 amino acids. In germline, CDR1 is SGHDT, CDR2 YYEEEE. Trimming removed 5 bases from V and 5 bases from J; junction bases left unmatched: 9. The table came from immunoSEQ multiplex PCR; TCRdb's copy has only in-frame clones and leaves some out. Counted here are about 40,000 clones, roughly 95% occurring once; the ten biggest clones make up almost 4.5%. Time point of the sample: new active TB diagnosis, blood taken before or within 7 days of starting treatment. Unsorted cryopreserved PBMC were sequenced, averaging about 93,000 T cells per clinical donor. The study's findings and limits: Smaller alpha distances in active tuberculosis partly reflected shorter CDR3-alpha lengths.

This sample comprised PBMCs, obtained at tuberculosis diagnosis. The chain combines TRBV5-6 with TRBJ1-1, with TRBD1 matching 7 bases. The receptor's source is an adult with tuberculosis. The CDR3 DNA is TGTGCCAGCAGTTTAGACAGGGCTCGAACTGAAGCTTTCTTT. Its translation: CASSLDRARTEAFF.